Below are 30 T cell receptor beta chains sequenced from a single sample in a study of cytomegalovirus exposure and HLA in healthy donors. The PCR had 60 Vbeta and 13 Jbeta primers. Method: immunoSEQ multiplex PCR; TCRdb's copy keeps in-frame clones and lacks some. In the table there are about 120,000 clones, 7% to 9.5% of which are singletons. Sequenced material: PBMCs. Source of these receptors: a woman between 35 and 50 years old in good health and CMV-seropositive.

The rearrangement uses TRBV27 and TRBJ2-7, with 9 nucleotides matching TRBD1. CDR3 length equals 12 residues. The germline V gene has CDR1 MNHEY and CDR2 SMNVEV (reference sequence). V was clipped by 10 bases and J by 5 bases; unmatched bases: 6. The CDR3 protein is CAIRTGVHEQYF. For the CDR3, the DNA is TGTGCCATCAGGACAGGGGTCCACGAGCAGTACTTC.

This clone has just a few counts. This sequence joins TRBV19 and TRBJ2-1; 10 bases match TRBD1. V lost 5 bases and J lost 5; bases outside the gene matches: 9. This CDR3 comprises 16 residues. The germline V gene encodes CDR1 LNHDA and CDR2 SQIVND (reference sequence). The CDR3 region has the DNA TGTGCCAGTAGTCTCCTCCCGGGACAGGGGAACAATGAGCAGTTCTTC. This translates into CASSLLPGQGNNEQFF.

A few counts support this clone. V is TRBV5-1 and J is TRBJ1-6, with 7 bases aligning to TRBD1. Unmatched junction bases numbered 10, after V lost 3 bases and J lost 10 bases. Germline V gene lookup returns CDR1 SGHRS and CDR2 YFSETQ. The length of the CDR3 is 15 residues. CDR3 in amino acids: CASSSTDRKDSPLHF. DNA of the CDR3: TGCGCCAGCAGCTCTACGGACAGGAAGGACTCACCCCTCCACTTT.

This clone has a handful of counts. The rearrangement joins TRBV6-5 to TRBJ2-7, with a possible D match to TRBD1 (5 bases). The CDR3 totals 11 residues. Germline CDR1 is MNHEY and CDR2 is SVGAGI. V was trimmed by 7 bases and J by 6 bases, leaving 10 bases between them. DNA of the CDR3: TGTGCCAGCACCCAGGGTTCCGAGCAGTACTTC. It is translated as CASTQGSEQYF.

This clone turned up a few times. This chain connects TRBV4-1 to TRBJ1-1; weak D call: TRBD1 (6 bases). The CDR3 spans 15 residues. Deletions cut 4 bases from V and 2 bases from J, with 14 bases between. CDR1 and CDR2 (germline): MGHRA, YSYEKL. The CDR3 DNA reads as TGCGCCAGCAGCCCTCGGGCAGGGACAAACACTGAAGCTTTCTTT. It translates to CASSPRAGTNTEAFF.

Written as DNA, the CDR3 is TGTGCCAGCTCTGCGGGGGGACAGTTACTCAATGAGCAGTTCTTC. Protein sequence: CASSAGGQLLNEQFF. The chain recombines TRBV18 with TRBJ2-1, with a weak D call TRBD2 (8 bases). The CDR3 runs 15 residues. The ends were cut back, 6 bases at V and 6 bases at J, with 18 bases in the middle. Per germline, CDR1 KGHSH and CDR2 LQKENI. Filled out from reference TRBV18 and TRBJ2-1, the complete variable domain reads NAGVMQNPRHLVRRRGQEARLRCSPMKGHSHVYWYRQLPEEGLKFMVYLQKENIIDESGMPKERFSAEFPKEGPSILRIQQVVRGDSAAYFCASSAGGQLLNEQFFGPGTRLTVL.

This clone was recorded a few times. The chain uses TRBV19 and TRBJ1-1; D gene uncertain. From germline, CDR1 is LNHDA and CDR2 SQIVND (reference sequence). With 6 bases removed from V and 0 bases from J, the gap between germline ends came to 8 bases. This CDR3 has 13 amino acids. The CDR3 protein is CASSLNMNTEAFF. The CDR3 coding sequence is TGTGCCAGTAGCTTAAACATGAACACTGAAGCTTTCTTT. The full variable domain, completed using reference TRBV19 and TRBJ1-1, is DGGITQSPKYLFRKEGQNVTLSCEQNLNHDAMYWYRQDPGQGLRLIYYSQIVNDFQKGDIAEGYSVSREKKESFPLTVTSAQKNPTAFYLCASSLNMNTEAFFGQGTRLTVV.

This sequence joins TRBV15 and TRBJ1-2, with TRBD1 identical over 9 bases. V was pared by 4 bases and J by 4 bases, with 7 bases of the junction left unmatched. CDR3 size: 15 residues. The germline V gene encodes CDR1 LNHNV and CDR2 YYDKDF (reference sequence). The CDR3 here is CATSKPGQGSYGYTF. Here the CDR3 DNA reads TGTGCCACCAGCAAACCGGGACAGGGAAGCTATGGCTACACCTTC.

The table lists this clone with a few counts. The CDR3 bases are TGTGCCAGCAGTCCCCCCGGAACAGCGAACACTGAAGCTTTCTTT. Translated, it gives CASSPPGTANTEAFF. The rearrangement links TRBV6-1 to TRBJ1-1; D uncertain. The CDR3 covers 15 residues. The V end was cut by 5 bases, the J end by 1 base, with 14 bases between. In germline, CDR1 is MNHNS, CDR2 SASEGT.

The chain carries TRBV6-1 and TRBJ2-7; 10 bases are shared with TRBD1. The V gene end was trimmed by 7 bases and the J gene end by 4 bases; junction bases not matched to a gene: 7. This CDR3 is built from 14 residues. Germline V CDR1 and CDR2: MNHNS, SASEGT. CDR3 nucleotides: TGTGCCAGCACCCGGGACAGGGGATCATACGAGCAGTACTTC. The encoded protein is CASTRDRGSYEQYF.

The chain carries TRBV20-1 and TRBJ1-2, with D possibly being TRBD1 (5 bases). The V and J ends lost 6 bases and 8 bases respectively, with 13 bases between them. This CDR3 spans 11 amino acids. From germline, CDR1 is DFQATT and CDR2 SNEGSKA (reference sequence). CDR3 in amino acids: CSAQGLAGYTF. CDR3 DNA sequence: TGCAGTGCCCAGGGTCTGGCGGGCTACACCTTC.

This clone was counted a few times. The chain uses TRBV30 and TRBJ2-3; 9 nucleotides agree with TRBD2. CDR3 length: 13 residues. V lost 5 bases, J lost 5 bases, and 5 bases stayed unmatched. CDR1 is GTSNPN, CDR2 SVGIG, per germline (reference sequence). The DNA of the CDR3 is TGTGCCTGGGGGCGGGGGGGCCTAGATACGCAGTATTTT. Its translation is CAWGRGGLDTQYF.

This clone turned up a few times. This chain links TRBV2 with TRBJ1-4; D not certain. V lost 6 bases to trimming and J lost 5 bases, with 10 bases between them. The CDR3 length is 13 residues. The germline CDR1 and CDR2 sequences are SNHLY and FYNNEI. The CDR3 loop reads CASSRSENEKLFF. The CDR3 nucleotides read TGTGCCAGCAGCCGCAGTGAAAATGAAAAACTGTTTTTT.

A single count supports this clone. The rearrangement links TRBV7-2 to TRBJ2-1; 9 bases agree with TRBD1. V was pared by 6 bases and J by 5 bases, with 8 bases of the junction left unmatched. CDR1 is SGHTA, CDR2 FQGNSA, per germline. This CDR3 is 15 amino acids long. Here the CDR3 DNA reads TGTGCCAGCAGTCCTAGGACAGGGGCGGACAATGAGCAGTTCTTC. Protein sequence: CASSPRTGADNEQFF.

This clone came up a few times. It is likely a read error, because the conserved phenylalanine at the end of the CDR3 is missing. The chain uses TRBV5-1 and TRBJ1-1; weak D call: TRBD1 (6 bases). Trimming took off 4 bases at V and 3 bases at J, with 10 bases between the two ends. The CDR3 runs to 13 residues. Germline CDR1 and CDR2: SGHRS and YFSETQ. Here the CDR3 DNA reads TGCGCCAGCAGCGCCAGGGGTGACACTGAAGCTTTCCTT. This codes for CASSARGDTEAFL.

The table lists this clone with a few counts. J is TRBJ1-5 and V is TRBV27; D is possibly TRBD1 (5 bases). The CDR3 length is 15 residues. The germline V gene has CDR1 MNHEY and CDR2 SMNVEV (reference sequence). Trimming stripped 2 bases from V and 6 bases from J, with 14 bases between. The DNA for the CDR3 is TGTGCCAGCAGTTTAAGAAGCGGGGGAGGTCAGCCCCAGCATTTT. It specifies CASSLRSGGGQPQHF.

This sequence joins TRBV10-3 and TRBJ2-1; weak D call: TRBD2 (6 bases). Trimming took off 0 bases at V and 5 bases at J, with 11 bases between the two ends. Germline lookup yields CDR1 ENHRY and CDR2 SYGVKD. The CDR3 extends over 15 amino acids. CDR3 protein: CAISESNPGDNEQFF. Here the CDR3 DNA reads TGTGCCATCAGTGAGTCGAATCCGGGAGACAATGAGCAGTTCTTC.

This clone was seen only a few times. The chain joins TRBV15 to TRBJ2-2; maybe TRBD1 (5 bases). Germline CDR1 is LNHNV and CDR2 is YYDKDF (reference sequence). This CDR3 spans 16 amino acids. V dropped 0 bases and J dropped 0 bases, with 8 bases sitting between them. DNA of the CDR3: TGTGCCACCAGCAGAGACAGGGCGACGAACACCGGGGAGCTGTTTTTT. This gives the protein CATSRDRATNTGELFF.

This clone was seen only a few times. The genes are TRBV5-5 and TRBJ1-2, with D maybe TRBD1 (5 bases). V lost 0 bases to trimming and J lost 5 bases, with 11 bases between them. In germline, CDR1 is SGHKS, CDR2 YYEKEE (reference sequence). The CDR3 has 14 amino acids. The chain's CDR3 is CASSLEQGRYGYTF. For the CDR3, the DNA is TGTGCCAGCAGCTTGGAGCAGGGAAGATATGGCTACACCTTC.

This clone was counted only a few times. The J gene is TRBJ1-1, the V gene TRBV4-1; D might be TRBD1 (6 bases). This CDR3 has 18 residues. V lost 6 bases to trimming and J lost 1 base, with 24 bases between them. Germline V gene sequence: CDR1 MGHRA, CDR2 YSYEKL. The CDR3 is CASRYGQSSRRTNTEAFF. CDR3 DNA: TGCGCCAGCAGATACGGACAGTCATCTAGACGAACGAACACTGAAGCTTTCTTT.

This clone has a handful of counts. The V call is TRBV5-1, the J call TRBJ2-7; TRBD2 might be the D (5 bases). The germline V gene has CDR1 SGHRS and CDR2 YFSETQ. This CDR3 is built from 12 residues. V lost 2 bases and J lost 5, with 8 bases in between. The CDR3 DNA sequence: TGCGCCAGCAGCTTCGAGGGAGACGAGCAGTACTTC. Translating gives CASSFEGDEQYF.

The table lists this clone with a few counts. This chain joins TRBV5-4 and TRBJ1-3; 8 bases fit TRBD1. Germline assignment: CDR1 SGHNT and CDR2 YYREEE (reference sequence). Trimming removed 4 bases from V and 2 bases from J; junction bases left unmatched: 5. This CDR3 is built from 15 residues. CDR3 DNA sequence: TGTGCCAGCAGCCCTAGGACAGGGACTGGAAACACCATATATTTT. It translates to CASSPRTGTGNTIYF.

With respect to this clone: Other DNA sequences from this sample encode an identical CDR3 as well. The chain carries TRBV27 and TRBJ1-1; 8 bases line up with TRBD1. CDR3 length: 17 amino acids. Germline-derived CDR1 and CDR2 are MNHEY and SMNVEV (reference sequence). With V trimmed by 8 bases and J by 2 bases, 16 bases remained unmatched. This CDR3 is CASSWQGALILNTEAFF. The CDR3 nucleotides read TGTGCCAGCTCCTGGCAGGGGGCTCTCATCCTCAACACTGAAGCTTTCTTT.

The rearrangement links TRBV9 to TRBJ2-1; TRBD2 matches 8 bases. Unmatched junction bases numbered 9, after V lost 0 bases and J lost 10 bases. The germline gives CDR1 SGDLS, CDR2 YYNGEE. The CDR3 has 15 residues. CDR3 bases: TGTGCCAGCAGCGTAGTGATCGGGGGGGCAGGAGAGCAGTTCTTC. Translation gives CASSVVIGGAGEQFF.

V gene TRBV5-1 combines with J gene TRBJ1-1; D is uncertain. The CDR3 loop spans 14 amino acids. Deletions cut 4 bases from V and 8 bases from J, with 18 bases between. In germline, CDR1 is SGHRS, CDR2 YFSETQ. CDR3 in DNA: TGCGCCAGCAGCCCACAGCCTCCTATGATAGAAGCTTTCTTT. Protein sequence: CASSPQPPMIEAFF.

This clone has only a few counts. The CDR3, as DNA: TGCGCCAGCAGCCATCACGGGGAGCAGTACTTC. Translated: CASSHHGEQYF. This chain joins TRBV4-1 and TRBJ2-7; the D is unclear. The CDR3 is made up of 11 amino acids. Trimming took 3 bases from V and 7 from J, leaving 7 bases between them. CDR1 is MGHRA, CDR2 YSYEKL, per germline.

In this sample, this clone turned up a few times. CDR3 protein: CASRPPQGVTEAFF. CDR3 in DNA: TGTGCCAGCAGGCCACCCCAGGGTGTCACTGAAGCTTTCTTT. The V gene is TRBV2, the J gene TRBJ1-1; D perhaps matches TRBD1 (5 bases). CDR1 and CDR2 from the germline V gene are SNHLY and FYNNEI. This CDR3 has 14 amino acids. Trimming cost V 6 bases and J 4 bases, with 15 bases left between them.

The chain recombines TRBV14 with TRBJ2-7; D is possibly TRBD1 (5 bases). The CDR3 totals 11 residues. Trimming took 4 bases from V and 7 from J, leaving 8 bases between them. Germline loops: CDR1 SGHDN, CDR2 FVKESK. DNA of the CDR3: TGTGCCAGCAGCCTTTCAGGGGAGCAGTACTTC. It translates to CASSLSGEQYF.

This chain connects TRBV4-1 to TRBJ2-7, with TRBD1 matching over 9 bases. The CDR3 sequence is 13 residues long. The V gene's germline CDR1 is MGHRA and CDR2 YSYEKL. Germline trimming cut 5 bases from V and 5 bases from J; bases unmatched to any gene: 4. CDR3 coding DNA: TGCGCCAGCAGCGGACAGGGGTCCCACGAGCAGTACTTC. Its translation: CASSGQGSHEQYF.

This clone was seen only a few times. The chain recombines TRBV11-2 with TRBJ1-1; D unclear. The CDR3 has 12 amino acids. Trimming stripped 5 bases from V and 4 bases from J, with 8 bases between. Germline assignment: CDR1 SGHAT and CDR2 FQNNGV. CDR3 sequence: CASSLSTTEAFF. The CDR3 nucleotides read TGTGCCAGCAGCCTTAGTACCACTGAAGCTTTCTTT.